This TCR beta chain was sequenced in a study of T cell responses to AZD1222 COVID-19 vaccine. Study as a whole: Second-dose intervals near 4 or 12 weeks were combined. Points from the study as a whole: Only a handful of AZD1222 recipients tested seropositive at baseline.

Assay: immunoSEQ multiplex PCR; the TCRdb copy retains only in-frame clones and omits some. The sample contains about 85,000 clones, 70% to 90% of which appear only once. Concerning this clone: Its specificity is not known. An end of the junction does not agree with germline; a read error may underlie this.

Germline CDR1 reads KGHSH; CDR2 reads LQKENI. The CDR3 is 16 amino acids. The chain employs TRBV18 and TRBJ1-5; D is possibly TRBD1 (5 bases). The receptor comes from an adult in good health. Sequencing used peripheral blood, obtained on day 0 of AZD1222 vaccination. The CDR3, as DNA: TGTGCCAGCTCTCCACCGGCCGGGGGTCGAAATCAGCCCCAGCATTTT. It yields the protein CASSPPAGGRNQPQHF.